The 21 T cell receptor beta chains in this list originate from one sample, sequenced in a study of PD-1 blockade in classical Hodgkin lymphoma. Method: immunoSEQ multiplex PCR; TCRdb's copy keeps in-frame clones and lacks some. Of 40,000 to 55,000 clones listed, roughly three quarters were seen once; the top ten hold under 20%. The time point is: cycle 4 day 1 (C4D1), after 6 weeks of nivolumab. Following autologous stem cell transplantation, relapse occurred in every patient, and exposure to brentuximab vedotin varied. The starting material was peripheral blood mononuclear cells (PBMCs), obtained before the fourth cycle of nivolumab. The receptors were sampled from a human donor with classical Hodgkin lymphoma.

The rearrangement links TRBV5-4 to TRBJ1-2, with 7 positions matching TRBD1. The CDR3 loop spans 15 amino acids. The germline gives CDR1 SGHNT, CDR2 YYREEE (reference sequence). V shed 3 bases and J 3 bases; nucleotides not matched to a gene: 8. The DNA of the CDR3 is TGTGCCAGCAGCTCCCGGACAGGTGGAGACTATGGCTACACCTTC. Protein sequence: CASSSRTGGDYGYTF.

The rearrangement joins TRBV4-3 to TRBJ2-2; D is unclear. V was cut by 1 base and J by 0 bases, with 15 bases left in between. The CDR3 consists of 18 residues. Per germline, CDR1 LGHNA and CDR2 YSLEER. The CDR3 region is CASSQGAAELANTGELFF. CDR3 coding DNA: TGCGCCAGCAGCCAAGGGGCAGCAGAGCTCGCGAACACCGGGGAGCTGTTTTTT.

V and J are TRBV2 and TRBJ1-1, with 8 bases fitting TRBD1. With V trimmed by 6 bases and J by 4 bases, 4 bases remained unmatched. This CDR3 spans 13 amino acids. Germline loops: CDR1 SNHLY, CDR2 FYNNEI. The CDR3 sequence: CASSRTGSTEAFF. The CDR3 region has the DNA TGTGCCAGCAGCCGGACAGGGAGCACTGAAGCTTTCTTT. Using reference TRBV2 and TRBJ1-1 for the parts outside the CDR3, the full variable domain is EPEVTQTPSHQVTQMGQEVILRCVPISNHLYFYWYRQILGQKVEFLVSFYNNEISEKSEIFDDQFSVERPDGSNFTLKIRSTKLEDSAMYFCASSRTGSTEAFFGQGTRLTVV.

The chain couples TRBV7-2 to TRBJ1-2; 12 nucleotides agree with TRBD1. Per the germline V gene, CDR1 is SGHTA and CDR2 is FQGNSA. Unmatched junction bases numbered 3, after V lost 5 bases and J lost 5 bases. The CDR3 sequence is 14 residues long. CDR3 amino acids: CASSPGQGAYGYTF. DNA for the CDR3: TGTGCCAGCAGCCCGGGACAGGGGGCGTATGGCTACACCTTC.

The chain is built from TRBV29-1 and TRBJ2-5, with unresolved D. This CDR3 is built from 11 residues. V was pared by 5 bases and J by 1 base, with 5 bases between. Germline V gives CDR1 SQVTM, CDR2 ANQGSEA. In nucleotides, the CDR3 is TGCAGCGTTCAAGGCCAAGAGACCCAGTACTTC. Protein product: CSVQGQETQYF.

The table lists this clone with a few counts. J is TRBJ2-7 and V is TRBV4-1; 9 nucleotides agree with TRBD1. The CDR3 covers 15 residues. Germline-derived CDR1 and CDR2 are MGHRA and YSYEKL. V shed 4 bases, J shed 5 bases, and the junction held 9 bases outside the gene matches. The CDR3 nucleotides are TGCGCCAGCAGCCCGTCACCTCGGACAGGGGACGAGCAGTACTTC. It codes for CASSPSPRTGDEQYF.

The chain uses TRBV2 and TRBJ2-3, with TRBD2 matching 15 bases. The CDR3 totals 19 residues. Germline V gives CDR1 SNHLY, CDR2 FYNNEI. With 7 bases clipped from V and 2 bases from J, the junction kept 13 bases outside the gene matches. CDR3 in amino acids: CASTYTGTSGRSYTDTQYF. The CDR3 nucleotides read TGTGCCAGCACCTATACCGGGACTAGCGGGAGGTCCTACACAGATACGCAGTATTTT.

J is TRBJ1-2 and V is TRBV19; 8 bases line up with TRBD1. Trimming took 7 bases from V and 1 from J; bases not matched to a gene: 11. The length of the CDR3 is 16 residues. The V gene's germline CDR1 is LNHDA and CDR2 SQIVND (reference sequence). CDR3 nucleotide sequence: TGTGCCAGTAAGGGACGGTGGACAGGGCTTAACTATGGCTACACCTTC. Translation gives CASKGRWTGLNYGYTF.

The V gene is TRBV5-4, the J gene TRBJ2-3, with D perhaps TRBD2 (6 bases). This CDR3 is built from 15 residues. The V gene's germline CDR1 is SGHNT and CDR2 YYREEE (reference sequence). Trimming left V 0 bases short and J 5 bases short, with 13 bases between. The CDR3 nucleotides read TGTGCCAGCAGCTTGGAGGGTCCGCGGGGAGATACGCAGTATTTT. Translation: CASSLEGPRGDTQYF.

J is TRBJ1-6 and V is TRBV6-5; no firm D call. Germline CDR1 MNHEY, CDR2 SVGAGI. This CDR3 has 13 amino acids. Trimming removed 2 bases from V and 8 bases from J, with 7 bases in between. The CDR3, as DNA: TGTGCCAGCAGTTACCTCAGCGATTCACCCCTCCACTTT. Its protein product is CASSYLSDSPLHF.

This clone appeared a few times. Germline is not matched at one junction end, which may reflect a read error. V and J are TRBV7-7 and TRBJ2-5; TRBD1 aligns across 10 bases. The germline CDR1 and CDR2 sequences are SSHAT and FNYEAQ (reference sequence). This CDR3 spans 15 amino acids. For the CDR3, the DNA is TGTGCTAGCAGCTTCAGACAGGGGGCCGGGGAGACCCAGTACTTC. Residues: CASSFRQGAGETQYF.

The chain uses TRBV7-8 and TRBJ2-3, with 8 bases identical to TRBD2. Losses at the gene ends were 5 bases for V and 0 bases for J; bases not matched to a gene: 16. The CDR3 has 19 residues. CDR1 SGHVS and CDR2 FQNEAQ come from the germline V gene. The CDR3 region is CASSPTGLAHLPSTDTQYF. The CDR3 nucleotides read TGTGCCAGCAGCCCGACAGGACTAGCTCATTTACCTAGCACAGATACGCAGTATTTT. Variable domain in full (rest from reference TRBV7-8 and TRBJ2-3): GAGVSQSPRYKVAKRGQDVALRCDPISGHVSLFWYQQALGQGPEFLTYFQNEAQLDKSGLPSDRFFAERPEGSVSTLKIQRTQQEDSAVYLCASSPTGLAHLPSTDTQYFGPGTRLTVL.

The chain recombines TRBV19 with TRBJ2-7, with 8 bases identical to TRBD2. This CDR3 contains 14 residues. The V gene end was trimmed by 7 bases and the J gene end by 4 bases; junction bases not matched to a gene: 9. In germline, CDR1 is LNHDA, CDR2 SQIVND (reference sequence). In DNA, the CDR3 is TGTGCCAGTACCTCGGGAGGGGCCCAATACGAGCAGTACTTC. The encoded protein is CASTSGGAQYEQYF.

This chain joins TRBV7-9 and TRBJ1-3, with TRBD1 matching 7 bases. This CDR3 contains 16 residues. V shed 0 bases and J 3 bases; nucleotides not matched to a gene: 5. CDR1 and CDR2 (germline): SEHNR, FQNEAQ (reference sequence). CDR3 sequence reads: CASSLAPQGYGNTIYF. In nucleotides, the CDR3 is TGTGCCAGCAGCTTAGCCCCACAGGGGTATGGAAACACCATATATTTT.

The chain combines TRBV7-2 with TRBJ1-2; D unclear. Trimming removed 5 bases at V and 4 bases at J, with 11 bases between. Germline CDR1 SGHTA, CDR2 FQGNSA. The CDR3 length is 13 residues. The CDR3 sequence is CASSQRWGYGYTF. CDR3 nucleotide sequence: TGTGCCAGCAGCCAACGATGGGGCTATGGCTACACCTTC. Variable domain in full (rest from reference TRBV7-2 and TRBJ1-2): GAGVSQSPSNKVTEKGKDVELRCDPISGHTALYWYRQSLGQGLEFLIYFQGNSAPDKSGLPSDRFSAERTGGSVSTLTIQRTQQEDSAVYLCASSQRWGYGYTFGSGTRLTVV.

The V call is TRBV2, the J call TRBJ1-6; D remains unclear. Trimming removed 3 bases from V and 6 bases from J, with 0 bases in between. The germline V gene has CDR1 SNHLY and CDR2 FYNNEI. The CDR3 is 11 residues long. CDR3 coding DNA: TGTGCCAGCAGTGATAATTCACCCCTCCACTTT. Amino acids: CASSDNSPLHF.

The chain combines TRBV18 with TRBJ2-1; tentative D call: TRBD2 (6 bases). The V gene lost 3 bases and the J gene lost 4 bases, with 19 bases spanning the gap. Germline loops: CDR1 KGHSH, CDR2 LQKENI. CDR3 length: 17 amino acids. The chain's CDR3 is CASSPGRGPGSYNEQFF. CDR3 nucleotide sequence: TGTGCCAGCTCACCCGGGCGGGGACCAGGGAGTTACAATGAGCAGTTCTTC.

The V and J genes are TRBV5-4 and TRBJ2-2, with 8 bases fitting TRBD1. The V gene end was trimmed by 3 bases and the J gene end by 8 bases; junction bases not matched to a gene: 9. Germline CDR1 SGHNT, CDR2 YYREEE (reference sequence). This CDR3 comprises 15 residues. CDR3 sequence reads: CASSSDGQGKGELFF. The CDR3 DNA reads as TGTGCCAGCAGCTCCGATGGACAGGGAAAGGGGGAGCTGTTTTTT.

The rearrangement uses TRBV27 and TRBJ1-6; D ambiguous. The CDR3 consists of 16 residues. V was pared by 2 bases and J by 6 bases, with 14 bases between. Germline CDR1 MNHEY, CDR2 SMNVEV (reference sequence). The CDR3 spells CASSLRSVNANSPLHF. The CDR3, as DNA: TGTGCCAGCAGTTTAAGATCAGTGAACGCTAATTCACCCCTCCACTTT.

The gene calls are TRBV30 and TRBJ1-4; 8 nucleotides agree with TRBD1. Losses at the gene ends were 2 bases for V and 6 bases for J; bases not matched to a gene: 11. Germline V lookup: CDR1 GTSNPN, CDR2 SVGIG (reference sequence). The CDR3 is made up of 16 amino acids. The DNA for the CDR3 is TGTGCCTGGAGTCCAGGACAGGGAGGCTTATATGAAAAACTGTTTTTT. Its protein product is CAWSPGQGGLYEKLFF.

This clone was recorded only once. The rearrangement uses TRBV11-2 and TRBJ2-2; D may be TRBD2 (6 bases). The CDR3 totals 14 residues. The germline gives CDR1 SGHAT, CDR2 FQNNGV. Trimming removed 11 bases at V and 1 base at J, with 14 bases between. The CDR3 sequence: CASTRGVNTGELFF. The CDR3 nucleotides are TGTGCCTCCACCCGCGGGGTGAACACCGGGGAGCTGTTTTTT. Full variable domain (rest looked up from reference TRBV11-2 and TRBJ2-2): EAGVAQSPRYKIIEKRQSVAFWCNPISGHATLYWYQQILGQGPKLLIQFQNNGVVDDSQLPKDRFSAERLKGVDSTLKIQPAKLEDSAVYLCASTRGVNTGELFFGEGSRLTVL.